This T cell receptor (beta chain) was recorded in a study of cytomegalovirus exposure and HLA in healthy donors (dated by TCRdb to about 2017). Study-level background: According to an earlier analysis of several hundred of the donors, about 179 million T cells yielded 117 million unique TCR beta sequences and 250 to 350 Gb of sequence data. Of the 398 genotyped donors, over 70% fell in the genetic ancestry cluster associated with self-reported Caucasian donors. In a later genetic analysis, genome-wide SNP genotypes for 398 of the 666 donors were used, and that subset was treated as a discovery cohort. The study combined high-throughput TCR immunosequencing, statistical association of individual TCRs with disease status, and machine learning to predict cytomegalovirus infection status. Donor age, sex, ethnicity and CMV serostatus were compiled alongside the repertoire data. All discovery cohort repertoires had been generated using a single sequencing platform. To study patterns of TCR occurrence, a later analysis re-analyzed previously published TCR beta repertoires from just over 650 donors and added high-resolution HLA genotyping. In the later analysis, no new phenotypic data were used to find candidate immune exposures; instead, reliance was placed on TCR beta sequences and their occurrence across donors. The T cell repertoires of some 700 subjects were profiled by immunosequencing and related to cytomegalovirus serostatus. HLA typing included class I and class II loci at four-digit resolution. The study was designed to test whether signatures of past pathogen exposure could be identified by cataloging public T cell receptors. Roughly five DR-DQ haplotypes were treated as single units for association and clustering because of strong linkage in the cohort. An early release covering just under 650 HLA-typed donors comprised around 300 gigabases of sequencing data and 85 million or so unique TCR sequences. In an earlier analysis of roughly 580 of the donors, high-throughput TCR beta sequencing was used to judge whether each TCR beta V gene segment behaved as functional or pseudogenic. On average, around 240,000 unique TCR beta nucleotide sequences were sequenced per donor among a few hundred genotyped donors of the cohort, with roughly 18% of those sequences being non-productive. Typing coverage differed by locus: A, B, C, DRB1 and DQB1 were typed in about 620-630 donors, DQA1 in about 560, DPA1 in 600 to 610, and DPB1 in roughly 470. In addition to the first cohort of approximately 650 subjects, a separate validation cohort of 130 or so different subjects was used. Broad study findings and their caveats: The study gave a list of 150 to 200 TCR beta chains associated with cytomegalovirus. Presence/absence analyses assumed roughly uniform sequencing depth across donors, an assumption that may not hold. The classifier was reported to diagnose cytomegalovirus status with high specificity and sensitivity in both the original and validation cohorts. Immune exposure information for the cohort was limited to CMV serostatus. Because HLA typing was missing for some donors at each locus, association tests included only the typed subset. The sequencing pipeline was judged likely to have produced a cluster of highly shared sequence variants as a technical artifact. Some IMGT-functional V segments, including TRBV6-2 and TRBV6-3, could not be told apart with the 87-base-pair reads, so those segments were excluded. An earlier analysis of approximately 500 of the donors showed that most TCR beta V segments appeared in productive rearrangements either about 87% or about 30% of the time, which broadly matched IMGT annotations. According to a later genetic analysis, donors in an Asian-associated ancestry cluster had fewer N-insertions in productive TCRs than the approximately 690-donor mean. Across donors, most TCR sequences were observed very rarely, whereas some public TCRs were present in many individuals. It was suggested by the authors that the approach could potentially be generalized to other disease states and immunological phenotypes. A further reported finding was that TCR beta sequences accurately predicted the HLA-A and HLA-B alleles for most subjects in the first cohort. A later genetic analysis associated a missense DCLRE1C variant with V-gene and J-gene trimming of TCR beta chains, and an independent cohort replicated the association. According to a later analysis, most CMV-associated TCR beta chains appeared to be HLA-restricted, and the HLA associations seemed to be driven largely by CMV exposure. Correlated functional status among segregating V segments might be attributable to linkage disequilibrium, but an unknown experimental factor could not be ruled out. In a later analysis, HLA-associated TCR beta chains showed more clonal expansion and lower generation probabilities than non-associated chains that were equally common. Strong co-occurrence of HLA alleles, especially DR and DQ, made assigning TCR associations to individual alleles difficult. In vitro tests confirmed that a few of the cytomegalovirus-associated TCR beta chains recognize cytomegalovirus antigens. Because counts were too low, around 18 rarely observed V segments, including chromosome 9 orphons, were left out of the earlier analysis of approximately 580 of the donors. A later analysis found that TCR association rates varied across HLA loci, with DRB1 alleles showing the most associated TCRs and HLA-C alleles the fewest. This cohort had only TCR beta chains sequenced, and the lack of alpha or paired-chain data limited which features could be detected. At a false discovery rate of 0.05, a later analysis linked around 15,000 TCR beta sequences to specific HLA alleles. According to a later analysis, parvovirus B19, influenza, CMV and Epstein-Barr virus appeared linked to several top co-occurrence clusters.

Taken from the germline V gene (reference sequence), the CDR1 and CDR2 loops are SGHNT and YYREEE. From the cysteine through the phenylalanine, the CDR3 covers 14 amino acids. Only the CDR3 DNA stays, 42 bases, in frame from base 1. V loses 4 bases at its end and J loses 2 bases; junction bases beyond the gene matches: 5. The cohort comprised around 700 healthy bone marrow donors. At the time of sampling, every cohort member was nominally healthy, though immune exposures that went unrecorded were likely present. The donor was CMV seronegative and was included in the group of 352 seronegative cohort members. Every donor gave a peripheral blood sample, and the peripheral blood mononuclear cells from that sample were used for TCR beta sequencing. The Qiagen DNeasy Blood Extraction Kit was used to extract genomic DNA from the blood cell samples. Worth noting for this clone: Its recognized antigen is unknown. The input lacks base qualities; no much larger clone sits a single base away.

The method behind the library was the immunoSEQ multiplex PCR assay. For the multiplex PCR, a mixture combining 60 forward primers for TCR Vbeta segments and 13 reverse primers for TCR Jbeta segments was used. The CDR3 region of rearranged TCR beta genes was amplified from genomic DNA by a multiplex PCR assay. Amplified TCR beta libraries were sequenced as 87-base-pair reads on the Illumina HiSeq System. The original methods were these. A later analysis tallied around 82 million unique TCR beta chains across the 666 repertoires, and roughly 11 million of those chains were shared by two or more donors. A nearest-neighbor algorithm error-corrected the raw reads and collapsed the reads into unique sequences, merging closely related sequences to remove PCR and sequencing errors. CDR3 sequences were aligned to IMGT reference sequences to assign V, D and J gene segments. Each retained sequence needed at least a six-nucleotide match to both a V gene segment and a J gene segment. A rearrangement was called productive if the CDR3 had no stop codons and remained in frame with V and J, and every other rearrangement was called non-productive. Following IMGT convention, CDR3 was defined as the stretch from the second conserved V-encoded cysteine to the conserved J-encoded phenylalanine. Sequences without an unambiguous match to a single V gene segment were excluded from the earlier analysis of over 500 of the donors. An earlier analysis of some 610 of the donors called V segments functional above 56.7% productive rearrangements and segregating when the between-donor standard deviation exceeded 5%. To diagnose cytomegalovirus status from the catalog of TCR beta chain sequences, a statistical classification framework was built. A later analysis assigned V and J genes by comparing TCR nucleotide sequences with IMGT/GENE-DB human TR gene sequences. The TCRdist pipeline was used in a later analysis to assign CDR3 sequences and most-parsimonious VDJ recombination scenarios. A later analysis defined each TCR beta chain by its CDR3 amino acid sequence plus V-gene family, and excluded reads lacking a unique V-gene family. In a later analysis, a few hundred highly shared, low-generation-probability nucleotide sequences were removed to address suspected cross-contamination and a sequencing artifact. In a later analysis, a clonal expansion index was calculated for each public chain from normalized within-repertoire ranks of inferred template counts. A later analysis computed generation probabilities with a VDJ recombination model fitted to out-of-frame rearrangements, and checked the results against IGoR. Hypergeometric tests were used in a later analysis to score TCR-TCR, TCR-HLA and TCR-CMV co-occurrence, with a repertoire-size bias correction applied to the TCR pairs. False discovery rates were estimated in a later analysis by permuting HLA or CMV assignments 20 times. In a later analysis, co-occurring TCRs were grouped using DBSCAN, and TCRdist sequence similarity was added for clustering within HLA-allele-positive subsets. Repertoires with fewer than 30,000 or more than 120,000 public chains, plus five repertoires with anomalous nucleotide sharing, were excluded from co-occurrence clustering. TCRdb limited this immuneACCESS table to in-frame rearrangements with V and J called. A share of clones is missing; checked studies link under half to unresolved V genes, and the rest is unexplained. V and J calls and clone size are as listed in that table; D and trimming were resolved from the DNA. This sample lists roughly 100,000 clones; approximately 83% were detected once. Under 4% of the sample rests with the top ten.

The sequenced material came from PBMCs. The source is a middle-aged man in good health and CMV-seronegative. The chain employs TRBV5-4 and TRBJ1-2; TRBD1 matches 7 bases in the middle. This receptor carries the CDR3 CASSTRGINYGYTF. The DNA is as follows: TGTGCCAGCAGCACCAGGGGGATCAACTATGGCTACACCTTC.